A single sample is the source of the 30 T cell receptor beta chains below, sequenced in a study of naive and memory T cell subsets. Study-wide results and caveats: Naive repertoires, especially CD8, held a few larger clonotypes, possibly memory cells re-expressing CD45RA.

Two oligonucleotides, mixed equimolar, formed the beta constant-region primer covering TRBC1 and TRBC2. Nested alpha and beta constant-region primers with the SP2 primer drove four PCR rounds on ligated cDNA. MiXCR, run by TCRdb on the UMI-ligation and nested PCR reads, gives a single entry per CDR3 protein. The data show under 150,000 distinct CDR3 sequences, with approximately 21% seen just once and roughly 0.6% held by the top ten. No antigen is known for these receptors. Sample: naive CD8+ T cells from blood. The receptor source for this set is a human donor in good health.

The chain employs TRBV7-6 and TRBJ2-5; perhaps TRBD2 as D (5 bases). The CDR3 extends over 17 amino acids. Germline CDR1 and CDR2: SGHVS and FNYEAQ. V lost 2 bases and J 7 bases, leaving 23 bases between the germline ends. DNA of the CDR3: TGTGCCAGCAGCTTAAGGGAGTACTCCGCGGGTTTGGGGACCCAGTACTTC. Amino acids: CASSLREYSAGLGTQYF.

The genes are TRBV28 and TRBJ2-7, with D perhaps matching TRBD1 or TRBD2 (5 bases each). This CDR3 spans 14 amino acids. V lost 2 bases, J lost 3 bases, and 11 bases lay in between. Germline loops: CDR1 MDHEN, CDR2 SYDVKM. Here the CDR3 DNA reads TGTGCCAGCAGTTTACGGGGACCGAGCTACGAGCAGTACTTC. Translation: CASSLRGPSYEQYF.

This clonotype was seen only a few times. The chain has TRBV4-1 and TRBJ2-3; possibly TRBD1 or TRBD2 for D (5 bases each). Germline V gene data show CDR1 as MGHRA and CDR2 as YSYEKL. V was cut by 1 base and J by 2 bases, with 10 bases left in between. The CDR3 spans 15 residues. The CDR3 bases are TGCGCCAGCAGCCAAGCTGTGGGACCCACAGATACGCAGTATTTT. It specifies CASSQAVGPTDTQYF.

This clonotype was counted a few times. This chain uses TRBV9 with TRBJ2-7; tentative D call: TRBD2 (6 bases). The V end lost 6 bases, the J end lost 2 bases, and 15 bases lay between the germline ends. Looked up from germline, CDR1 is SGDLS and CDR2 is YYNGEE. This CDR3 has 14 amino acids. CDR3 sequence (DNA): TGTGCCAGCACCAGAGGGGACTTCCCCTACGAGCAGTACTTC. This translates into CASTRGDFPYEQYF.

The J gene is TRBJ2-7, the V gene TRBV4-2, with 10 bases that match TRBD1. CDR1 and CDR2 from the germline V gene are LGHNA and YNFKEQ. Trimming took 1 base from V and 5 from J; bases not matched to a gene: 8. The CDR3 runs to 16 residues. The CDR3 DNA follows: TGTGCCAGCAGCCAAGCGAGGGACAGGGGTGACCACGAGCAGTACTTC. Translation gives CASSQARDRGDHEQYF.

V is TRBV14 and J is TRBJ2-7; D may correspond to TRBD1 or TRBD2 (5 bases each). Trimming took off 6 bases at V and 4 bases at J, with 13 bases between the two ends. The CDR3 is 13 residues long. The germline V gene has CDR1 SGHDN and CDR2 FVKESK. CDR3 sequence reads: CASRSDGAYEQYF. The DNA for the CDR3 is TGTGCCAGCAGGAGTGACGGGGCTTACGAGCAGTACTTC.

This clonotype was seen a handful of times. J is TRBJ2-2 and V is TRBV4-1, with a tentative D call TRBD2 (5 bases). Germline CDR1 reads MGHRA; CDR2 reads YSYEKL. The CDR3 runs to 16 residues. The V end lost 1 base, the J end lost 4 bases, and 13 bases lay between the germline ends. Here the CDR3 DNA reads TGCGCCAGCAGCCAAGTTTCGGGGATCGGCACCGGGGAGCTGTTTTTT. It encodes CASSQVSGIGTGELFF.

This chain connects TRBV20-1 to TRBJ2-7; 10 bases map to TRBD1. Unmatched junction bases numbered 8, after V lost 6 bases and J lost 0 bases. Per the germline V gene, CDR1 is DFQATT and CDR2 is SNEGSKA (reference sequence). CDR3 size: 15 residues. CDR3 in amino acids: CSAIPGQGISYEQYF. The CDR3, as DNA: TGCAGTGCCATACCGGGACAGGGGATCTCCTACGAGCAGTACTTC.

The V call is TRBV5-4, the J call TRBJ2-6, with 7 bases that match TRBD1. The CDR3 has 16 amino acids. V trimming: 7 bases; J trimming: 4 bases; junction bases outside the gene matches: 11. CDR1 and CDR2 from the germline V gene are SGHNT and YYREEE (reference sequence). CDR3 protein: CASGIQGLGGANVLTF. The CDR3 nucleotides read TGTGCCAGCGGAATACAGGGGTTAGGAGGGGCCAACGTCCTGACTTTC.

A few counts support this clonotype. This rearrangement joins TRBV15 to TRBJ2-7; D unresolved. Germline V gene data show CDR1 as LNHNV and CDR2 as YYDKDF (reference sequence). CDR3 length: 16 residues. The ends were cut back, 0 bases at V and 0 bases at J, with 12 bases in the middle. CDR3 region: CATSREDTYSSYEQYF. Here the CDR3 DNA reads TGTGCCACCAGCAGAGAAGATACTTATAGCTCCTACGAGCAGTACTTC.

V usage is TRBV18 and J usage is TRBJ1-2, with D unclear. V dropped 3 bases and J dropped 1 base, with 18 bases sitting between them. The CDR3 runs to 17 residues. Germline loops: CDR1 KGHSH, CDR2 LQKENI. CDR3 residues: CASSPKDQTRFNYGYTF. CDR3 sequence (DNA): TGTGCCAGCTCACCCAAAGATCAGACCCGATTTAACTATGGCTACACCTTC.

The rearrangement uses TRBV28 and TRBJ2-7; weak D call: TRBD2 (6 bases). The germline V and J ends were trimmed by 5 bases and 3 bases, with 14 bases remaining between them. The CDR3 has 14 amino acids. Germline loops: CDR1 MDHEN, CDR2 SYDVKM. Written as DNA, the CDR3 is TGTGCCAGCAGTCCCCCCGGGGGTCTCTACGAGCAGTACTTC. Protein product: CASSPPGGLYEQYF.

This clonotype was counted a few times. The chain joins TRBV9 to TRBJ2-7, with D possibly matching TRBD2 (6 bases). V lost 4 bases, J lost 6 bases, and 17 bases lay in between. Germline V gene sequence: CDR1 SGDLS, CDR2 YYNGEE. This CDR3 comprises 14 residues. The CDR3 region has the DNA TGTGCCAGCAGCACCGGGACTTTTCCTACCGAGCAGTACTTC. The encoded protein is CASSTGTFPTEQYF.

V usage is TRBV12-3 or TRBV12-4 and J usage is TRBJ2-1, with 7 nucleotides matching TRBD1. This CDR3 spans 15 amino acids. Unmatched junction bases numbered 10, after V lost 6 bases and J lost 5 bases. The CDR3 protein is CASSNLDRVDNEQFF. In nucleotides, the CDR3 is TGTGCCAGCAGCAACCTTGACAGGGTCGACAATGAGCAGTTCTTC.

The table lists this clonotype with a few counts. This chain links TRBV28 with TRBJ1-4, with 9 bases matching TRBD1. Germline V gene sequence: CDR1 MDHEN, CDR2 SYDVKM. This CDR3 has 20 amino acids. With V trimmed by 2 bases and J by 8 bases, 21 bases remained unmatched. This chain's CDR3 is CASSLRFGYGTGTLREKLFF. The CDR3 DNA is TGTGCCAGCAGTTTAAGATTCGGTTACGGGACAGGGACGCTTAGGGAAAAACTGTTTTTT. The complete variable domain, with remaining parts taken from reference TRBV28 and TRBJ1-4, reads DVKVTQSSRYLVKRTGEKVFLECVQDMDHENMFWYRQDPGLGLRLIYFSYDVKMKEKGDIPEGYSVSREKKERFSLILESASTNQTSMYLCASSLRFGYGTGTLREKLFFGSGTQLSVL.

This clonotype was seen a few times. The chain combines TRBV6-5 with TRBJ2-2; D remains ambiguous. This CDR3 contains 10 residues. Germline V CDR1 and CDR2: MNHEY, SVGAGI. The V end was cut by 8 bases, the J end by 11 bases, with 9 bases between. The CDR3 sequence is CASGIGELFF. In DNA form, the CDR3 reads TGTGCCAGCGGGATTGGAGAGCTGTTTTTT.

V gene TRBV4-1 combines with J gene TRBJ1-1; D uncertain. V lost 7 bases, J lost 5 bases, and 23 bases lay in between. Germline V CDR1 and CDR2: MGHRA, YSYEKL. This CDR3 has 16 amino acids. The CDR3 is CASTPVFSGPGTEAFF. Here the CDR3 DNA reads TGCGCCAGCACCCCAGTTTTTAGCGGGCCGGGGACTGAAGCTTTCTTT.

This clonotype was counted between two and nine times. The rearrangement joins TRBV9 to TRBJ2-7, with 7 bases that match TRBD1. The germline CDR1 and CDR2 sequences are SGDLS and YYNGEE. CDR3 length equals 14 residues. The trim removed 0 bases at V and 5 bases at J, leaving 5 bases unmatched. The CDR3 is CASSVGGGTDEQYF. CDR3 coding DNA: TGTGCCAGCAGCGTAGGAGGGGGCACCGACGAGCAGTACTTC.

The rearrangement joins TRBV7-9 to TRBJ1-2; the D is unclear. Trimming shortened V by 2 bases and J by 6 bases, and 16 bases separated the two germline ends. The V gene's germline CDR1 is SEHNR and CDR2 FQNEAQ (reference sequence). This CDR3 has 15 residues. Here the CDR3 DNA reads TGTGCCAGCAGCTTAATTGGTAGCCTCTCAGATGGCTACACCTTC. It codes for CASSLIGSLSDGYTF.

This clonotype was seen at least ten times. The CDR3 sequence: CASSLGTGSSYEQYF. In DNA form, the CDR3 reads TGTGCCAGCAGCTTGGGGACAGGGAGCTCCTACGAGCAGTACTTC. The genes are TRBV13 and TRBJ2-7, with TRBD1 matching over 9 bases. J lost 0 bases, V lost 3 bases, and 3 bases had no gene match. Looked up from germline, CDR1 is PRHDT and CDR2 is FYEKMQ (reference sequence). The CDR3 covers 15 residues.

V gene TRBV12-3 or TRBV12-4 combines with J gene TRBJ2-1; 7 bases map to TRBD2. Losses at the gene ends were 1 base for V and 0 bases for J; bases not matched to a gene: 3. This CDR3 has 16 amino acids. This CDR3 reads CASSLVASGSYNEQFF. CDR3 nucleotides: TGTGCCAGCAGTTTAGTGGCTAGCGGCTCCTACAATGAGCAGTTCTTC.

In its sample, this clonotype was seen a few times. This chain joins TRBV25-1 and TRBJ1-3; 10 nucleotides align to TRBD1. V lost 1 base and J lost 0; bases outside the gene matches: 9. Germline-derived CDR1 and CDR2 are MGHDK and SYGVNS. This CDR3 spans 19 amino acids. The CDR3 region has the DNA TGTGCCAGCAGTGAATTTTTTCCTGGGGACAGGGGCTCTGGAAACACCATATATTTT. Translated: CASSEFFPGDRGSGNTIYF. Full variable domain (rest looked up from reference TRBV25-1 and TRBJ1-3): EADIYQTPRYLVIGTGKKITLECSQTMGHDKMYWYQQDPGMELHLIHYSYGVNSTEKGDLSSESTVSRIRTEHFPLTLESARPSHTSQYLCASSEFFPGDRGSGNTIYFGEGSWLTVV.

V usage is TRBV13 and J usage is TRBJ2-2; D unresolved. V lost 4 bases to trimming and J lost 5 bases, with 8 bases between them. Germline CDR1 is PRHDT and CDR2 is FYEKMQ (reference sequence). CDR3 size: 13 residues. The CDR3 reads CASSWMGTGELFF. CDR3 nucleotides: TGTGCCAGCAGCTGGATGGGAACCGGGGAGCTGTTTTTT.

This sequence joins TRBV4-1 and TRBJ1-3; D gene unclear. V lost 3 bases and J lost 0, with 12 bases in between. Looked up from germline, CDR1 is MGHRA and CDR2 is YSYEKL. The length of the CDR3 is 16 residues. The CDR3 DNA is TGCGCCAGCAGCCAGACGTACCCCAACTCTGGAAACACCATATATTTT. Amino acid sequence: CASSQTYPNSGNTIYF.

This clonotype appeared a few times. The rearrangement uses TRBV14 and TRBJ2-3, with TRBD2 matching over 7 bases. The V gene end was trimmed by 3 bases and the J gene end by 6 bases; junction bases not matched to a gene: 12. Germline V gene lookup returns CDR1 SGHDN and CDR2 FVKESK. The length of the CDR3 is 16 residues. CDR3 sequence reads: CASSQVPGGRLDTQYF. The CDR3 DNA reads TGTGCCAGCAGCCAGGTTCCTGGCGGGAGACTGGATACGCAGTATTTT.

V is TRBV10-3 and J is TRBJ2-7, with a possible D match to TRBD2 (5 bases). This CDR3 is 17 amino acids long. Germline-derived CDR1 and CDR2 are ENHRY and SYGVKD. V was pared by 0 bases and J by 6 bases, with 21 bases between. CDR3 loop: CAISESGVQMWVGEQYF. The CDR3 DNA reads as TGTGCCATCAGTGAGTCGGGAGTTCAAATGTGGGTTGGCGAGCAGTACTTC.

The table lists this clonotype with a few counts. The CDR3 nucleotides read TGTGCCACGCGGGACGGAAACACCGGGGAGCTGTTTTTT. Translating gives CATRDGNTGELFF. This sequence joins TRBV6-1 and TRBJ2-2; D perhaps matches TRBD2 (6 bases). V lost 10 bases and J lost 2, with 11 bases in between. This CDR3 has 13 residues. Germline V CDR1 and CDR2: MNHNS, SASEGT.

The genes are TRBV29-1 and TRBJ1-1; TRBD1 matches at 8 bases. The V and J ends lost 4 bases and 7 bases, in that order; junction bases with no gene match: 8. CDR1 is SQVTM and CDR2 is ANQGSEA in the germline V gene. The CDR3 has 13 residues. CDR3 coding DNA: TGCAGCGTTGGGTCAGGGGGCTATGGTGAAGCTTTCTTT. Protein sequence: CSVGSGGYGEAFF.

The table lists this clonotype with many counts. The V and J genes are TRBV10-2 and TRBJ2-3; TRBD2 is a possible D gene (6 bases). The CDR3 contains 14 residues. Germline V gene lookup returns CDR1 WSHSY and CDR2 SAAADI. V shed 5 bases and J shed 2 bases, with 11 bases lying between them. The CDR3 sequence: CASSRESPTDTQYF. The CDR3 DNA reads TGCGCCAGCAGTCGGGAGTCCCCCACAGATACGCAGTATTTT.

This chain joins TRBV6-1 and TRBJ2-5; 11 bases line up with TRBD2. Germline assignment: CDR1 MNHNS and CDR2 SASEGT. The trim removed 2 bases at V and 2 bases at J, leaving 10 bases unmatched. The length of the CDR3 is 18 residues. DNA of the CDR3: TGTGCCAGCAGTGAAACAACCCCCGGGACTAGCGGACAAGAGACCCAGTACTTC. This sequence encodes CASSETTPGTSGQETQYF.